The clone carrying this T cell receptor (beta chain) was counted a single time. The record originates from a study of blood T cell repertoires in COVID-19. Overall study context: The cDNA or gDNA used as material had been derived from T cells, B-cell-depleted T cells, or PBMCs.

V lost 3 bases and J lost 1; bases outside the gene matches: 9. The CDR3 sequence is 16 residues long. CDR1 is DFQATT and CDR2 is SNEGSKA in the germline V gene (reference sequence). Profiling relied on immunoSEQ multiplex PCR, and the TCRdb table lists in-frame clones only, not all of them. The sample carries about 250,000 clones, around 82% recorded once. The sequenced material came from peripheral blood. The genes are TRBV20-1 and TRBJ2-1; 7 nucleotides match TRBD2. This receptor was taken from a man aged 50 to 59 with active or convalescent COVID-19. The CDR3: CSASTASGASYNEQFF. CDR3 DNA: TGCAGTGCTAGTACGGCTAGCGGCGCGTCCTACAATGAGCAGTTCTTC.